This entry lists 30 T cell receptor beta chains sequenced from one sample in a study of tumor-infiltrating lymphocytes in primary liver carcinoma. Total RNA amounting to around 530 ng was the source from which TCR beta cDNA was made with a constant-region primer. Slightly modified ARM-PCR with three nested multiplex PCR rounds yielded TCR beta libraries. TRBV1-TRBV30 forward primers and a C-beta reverse primer were used in the first two PCR rounds, which each ran for nine to ten cycles. Via MiXCR, TCRdb re-called the multiplex PCR reads, giving one row per CDR3 protein. The sample holds around 170,000 distinct CDR3 sequences, around 60% seen once. Researchers drew blood RNA from unsorted whole blood and extracted germline DNA as well. Sequencing was carried out using peripheral blood. These receptors all come from a man in his forties or fifties with primary liver carcinoma and hepatitis B virus infection.

There are a few counts of this clonotype. This rearrangement joins TRBV5-5 to TRBJ1-1, with D possibly TRBD1 on 5 matching bases. The CDR3 contains 15 residues. The germline V gene has CDR1 SGHKS and CDR2 YYEKEE (reference sequence). V dropped 4 bases and J dropped 3 bases, with 16 bases sitting between them. CDR3 coding DNA: TGTGCCAGCAGCAAAGCAGGGCCGAAGGACACTGAAGCTTTCTTT. This codes for CASSKAGPKDTEAFF. Together with reference TRBV5-5 and TRBJ1-1, the CDR3 gives the full variable domain: DAGVTQSPTHLIKTRGQQVTLRCSPISGHKSVSWYQQVLGQGPQFIFQYYEKEERGRGNFPDRFSARQFPNYSSELNVNALLLGDSALYLCASSKAGPKDTEAFFGQGTRLTVV.

About this clonotype: Given the absence of the conserved phenylalanine or tryptophan at the CDR3 end, a read error is likely. This chain connects TRBV11-2 to TRBJ1-6, with D unresolved. The CDR3 sequence is 11 residues long. Germline V gene sequence: CDR1 SGHAT, CDR2 FQNNGV. The CDR3 sequence is CVSSLSSPLHL. CDR3 coding DNA: TGTGTCAGCAGCTTAAGTTCACCCCTCCACCTT.

With respect to this clonotype: A much larger clone differs from this one at a single base, so this may be a read error. The chain links TRBV11-3 to TRBJ2-2, with 10 bases fitting TRBD2. The junction had 7 bases not matched to a gene; V was cut back by 3 bases and J by 3 bases. CDR1 is SGHNT and CDR2 is YENEEA in the germline V gene. The CDR3 length is 17 residues. CDR3 DNA sequence: TGTGCCAGCAGCTTTGGGAGTAGCGGGAGGTACACCGGGGAGCTGTTTTTT. This translates into CASSFGSSGRYTGELFF. The full variable domain, in which reference TRBV11-3 and TRBJ2-2 provide the parts outside the CDR3, is EAGVVQSPRYKIIEKKQPVAFWCNPISGHNTLYWYLQNLGQGPELLIRYENEEAVDDSQLPKDRFSAERLKGVDSTLKIQPAELGDSAVYLCASSFGSSGRYTGELFFGEGSRLTVL.

Regarding this clonotype: This sequence may be a read error, since a much larger clone differs from it by one base. CDR3 nucleotide sequence: TGCAGCGTTGCGTTGGGCCCAGGCCAGGATACGCAGTATTTT. It yields the protein CSVALGPGQDTQYF. The chain combines TRBV29-1 with TRBJ2-3; D gene ambiguous. Germline V gene sequence: CDR1 SQVTM, CDR2 ANQGSEA. Trimming removed 4 bases from V and 6 bases from J, with 17 bases in between. This CDR3 spans 14 amino acids.

This clonotype occurred many times. The chain is built from TRBV29-1 and TRBJ2-3, with 7 bases aligning to TRBD1. The CDR3 totals 14 residues. Germline V CDR1 and CDR2: SQVTM, ANQGSEA. J was trimmed by 2 bases and V by 6 bases; bases with no gene match: 8. This chain's CDR3 is CSVAPGQLTDTQYF. As DNA, the CDR3 is TGCAGCGTCGCCCCGGGACAGCTCACAGATACGCAGTATTTT.

This clonotype turned up a few times. A much larger clonotype is one base distant, so this may be a read error. The chain uses TRBV11-2 and TRBJ2-4; 9 bases agree with TRBD1. The CDR3 is 15 residues long. In germline, CDR1 is SGHAT, CDR2 FQNNGV. In DNA form, the CDR3 reads TGTGCCAACAGCCGCCAACAGGGGGCCGAAAACATTCAGTACTTC. This translates into CANSRQQGAENIQYF.

V usage is TRBV29-1 and J usage is TRBJ1-1; 9 positions match TRBD1. The CDR3 consists of 15 residues. Germline V lookup: CDR1 SQVTM, CDR2 ANQGSEA. V shed 6 bases and J 3 bases; nucleotides not matched to a gene: 11. CDR3 nucleotide sequence: TGCAGCGTGGGGGGGGACAGGGCCTTAGACACTGAAGCTTTCTTT. Its protein is CSVGGDRALDTEAFF.

A remark on this clonotype: Its ends do not fully match the called genes, so a read error is possible. This sequence joins TRBV11-2 and TRBJ2-1, with 9 bases that match TRBD1. This CDR3 contains 16 residues. Germline V gene data show CDR1 as SGHAT and CDR2 as FQNNGV. This chain's CDR3 is CASSLRGQGSGYEQFF. Here the CDR3 DNA reads TGTGCCAGTAGCTTACGTGGACAGGGGTCGGGGTATGAGCAGTTCTTC.

Details on this clonotype: One end of the junction fails to match germline, which may point to a read error. J is TRBJ2-5 and V is TRBV11-1, with 7 positions matching TRBD1. This CDR3 has 14 amino acids. The germline gives CDR1 SGHAT, CDR2 FQDESV (reference sequence). CDR3 nucleotides: TGTGCTAGCAGCCGAACAGGGGCCACGGAGACCCAGTACTTC. It encodes CASSRTGATETQYF.

A word on this clonotype: This could be a read error, since a much larger clone is one nucleotide away. The gene calls are TRBV11-2 and TRBJ2-4, with D unclear. V was cut by 5 bases and J by 6 bases, with 5 bases left in between. CDR3 length: 11 amino acids. Germline V gene lookup returns CDR1 SGHAT and CDR2 FQNNGV. The CDR3 nucleotides read TGTGCCAGCAGCCCTAGAAACATTCAGTACTTC. Protein sequence: CASSPRNIQYF.

This clonotype was counted a few times. This chain uses TRBV6-5 with TRBJ2-5, with a tentative D call TRBD2 (6 bases). The CDR3 consists of 18 residues. Germline loops: CDR1 MNHEY, CDR2 SVGAGI. Trimming removed 5 bases at V and 5 bases at J, with 27 bases between. In DNA, the CDR3 is TGTGCCAGCAGTCGCCGACCTCCGGGACTCAGGGTAGGGGAGACCCAGTACTTC. This gives the protein CASSRRPPGLRVGETQYF.

Points on this clonotype: The CDR3 ends on some other residue instead of the conserved phenylalanine or tryptophan, so this is likely a read error. The chain is built from TRBV5-5 and TRBJ1-2, with D possibly matching TRBD1 (5 bases). The germline CDR1 and CDR2 sequences are SGHKS and YYEKEE (reference sequence). This CDR3 spans 14 amino acids. V was clipped by 4 bases and J by 3 bases, with 13 bases between them. This chain's CDR3 is CASSTAGAHYGYTL. The CDR3 coding sequence is TGTGCCAGCAGCACTGCCGGGGCCCACTATGGCTACACCCTC.

This clonotype came up a few times. This chain uses TRBV12-3 or TRBV12-4 with TRBJ2-7; no clear D. The CDR3 totals 14 residues. V was trimmed by 5 bases and J by 0 bases, leaving 11 bases between them. The CDR3 here is CASSKTGSSYEQYF. The CDR3 nucleotides read TGTGCCAGCAGTAAGACGGGTAGCTCCTACGAGCAGTACTTC.

V is TRBV7-9 and J is TRBJ1-1; D is ambiguous. Germline CDR1 is SEHNR and CDR2 is FQNEAQ (reference sequence). This CDR3 is built from 11 residues. Trimming shortened V by 3 bases and J by 10 bases, and 9 bases separated the two germline ends. This chain's CDR3 is CASSLIGGAFF. The CDR3, as DNA: TGTGCCAGCAGCTTGATAGGCGGAGCTTTCTTT.

CDR3 loop: CASSLGQHISTDTQYF. In DNA form, the CDR3 reads TGTGCCAGCAGTTTAGGACAGCATATTAGCACAGATACGCAGTATTTT. The chain employs TRBV28 and TRBJ2-3; D is possibly TRBD1 (6 bases). The CDR3 sequence is 16 residues long. Trimming took 2 bases from V and 0 from J, leaving 12 bases between them. Germline V CDR1 and CDR2: MDHEN, SYDVKM.

In the case of this clonotype: The junction does not match germline at one end; this may be a read error. The V and J genes are TRBV6-5 and TRBJ1-4; D gene unclear. Germline V CDR1 and CDR2: MNHEY, SVGAGI. The CDR3 runs to 14 residues. The CDR3 DNA reads TGTGCCAGCAGCCCTTCACGGACTAATGAACAACTGTTTTTT. Its translation is CASSPSRTNEQLFF.

On this clonotype: This may be a read error, as it is one base from a much larger clone. The CDR3 DNA follows: TGTGCCAGCAGTGAAGTAGGATTTTCCTACGAGCAGTACTTC. Its protein is CASSEVGFSYEQYF. The J gene is TRBJ2-7, the V gene TRBV6-1; D unresolved. This CDR3 region has 14 residues. CDR1 and CDR2 (germline): MNHNS, SASEGT. V was shortened by 1 base and J by 1 base, with 8 bases between the two germline ends.

This clonotype was counted ten times or more. V gene TRBV4-2 combines with J gene TRBJ1-1; D perhaps matches TRBD1 (6 bases). Germline values: CDR1 LGHNA, CDR2 YNFKEQ. Trimming stripped 1 base from V and 8 bases from J, with 11 bases between. This CDR3 has 13 residues. The CDR3 is CASSQGQEKEAFF. DNA for the CDR3: TGTGCCAGCAGCCAAGGACAGGAGAAGGAAGCTTTCTTT.

A note on this clonotype: This may stem from a read error, because a much larger clone lies one nucleotide away. The gene calls are TRBV11-1 and TRBJ2-3; D not certain. Trimming took off 7 bases at V and 2 bases at J, with 16 bases between the two ends. From germline, CDR1 is SGHAT and CDR2 FQDESV (reference sequence). The CDR3 covers 15 residues. CDR3 DNA: TGTGCCAGCAACCTCCTTTCTTCGCACACAGATACGCAGTATTTT. Its translation: CASNLLSSHTDTQYF.

There are many counts of this clonotype. The V call is TRBV11-2, the J call TRBJ2-1, with D possibly being TRBD1 or TRBD2 (6 bases each). CDR3 length: 17 amino acids. Per germline, CDR1 SGHAT and CDR2 FQNNGV. Trimming pared 1 base from V and 0 bases from J, leaving 13 bases between. This CDR3 reads CASSLVGGGLSYNEQFF. In nucleotides, the CDR3 is TGTGCCAGCAGCTTAGTCGGAGGGGGACTCTCCTACAATGAGCAGTTCTTC.

This clonotype was seen a few times. In DNA, the CDR3 is TGCAGCGTTGAGGGTCTAGCGGAAGAGACCCAGTACTTC. Translating gives CSVEGLAEETQYF. The chain employs TRBV29-1 and TRBJ2-5; TRBD2 aligns across 7 bases. The junction had 4 bases not matched to a gene; V was cut back by 3 bases and J by 3 bases. CDR3 length: 13 amino acids. CDR1 SQVTM and CDR2 ANQGSEA come from the germline V gene. The full variable domain, in which reference TRBV29-1 and TRBJ2-5 provide the parts outside the CDR3, is SAVISQKPSRDICQRGTSLTIQCQVDSQVTMMFWYRQQPGQSLTLIATANQGSEATYESGFVIDKFPISRPNLTFSTLTVSNMSPEDSSIYLCSVEGLAEETQYFGPGTRLLVL.

There are a few counts of this clonotype. This sequence joins TRBV12-3 or TRBV12-4 and TRBJ2-7; the match to TRBD2 covers 10 bases. The J segment lost 1 base and the V segment lost 5 bases, leaving 5 bases of the junction unmatched. The CDR3 is 15 residues long. CDR3 sequence (DNA): TGTGCCAGCAGTCCCACACTAGCGGGGTCCTACGAGCAGTACTTC. It yields the protein CASSPTLAGSYEQYF.

A remark on this clonotype: Mismatch with germline at one junction end may stem from a read error. The chain joins TRBV29-1 to TRBJ2-1; D is perhaps TRBD1 or TRBD2 (6 bases each). This CDR3 has 12 amino acids. Germline CDR1 reads SQVTM; CDR2 reads ANQGSEA. The CDR3 protein is CSVAGGLNEQLF. The CDR3 region has the DNA TGCAGCGTTGCTGGGGGGCTTAATGAGCAGCTCTTC.

This chain connects TRBV12-3 or TRBV12-4 to TRBJ2-3; 7 positions agree with TRBD2. CDR3 size: 13 residues. V lost 4 bases to trimming and J lost 2 bases; unmatched junction nucleotides: 0. In DNA, the CDR3 is TGTGCCAGCAGTTGGGACTACACAGATACGCAGTATTTT. Residues: CASSWDYTDTQYF.

This chain uses TRBV5-4 with TRBJ2-5; TRBD2 matches at 10 bases. CDR1 SGHNT and CDR2 YYREEE come from the germline V gene (reference sequence). Trimming at V came to 4 bases and at J to 5 bases, leaving 5 bases not matched to a gene. The CDR3 is 14 amino acids. CDR3 loop: CASSILAGEETQYF. The DNA for the CDR3 is TGTGCCAGCAGCATCCTAGCGGGGGAGGAGACCCAGTACTTC.

This clonotype was observed a handful of times. The gene calls are TRBV6-6 and TRBJ2-7; TRBD1 aligns across 9 bases. In germline, CDR1 is MNHNY, CDR2 SVGAGI (reference sequence). V was pared by 6 bases and J by 5 bases, with 8 bases of the junction left unmatched. This CDR3 spans 14 amino acids. This chain's CDR3 is CASRPRTGANEQYF. DNA for the CDR3: TGTGCCAGCAGACCCCGGACAGGGGCAAACGAGCAGTACTTC.

The chain is built from TRBV11-2 and TRBJ2-1, with D possibly matching TRBD2 (5 bases). The CDR3 is 16 amino acids. CDR1 SGHAT and CDR2 FQNNGV come from the germline V gene. Trimming pared 6 bases from V and 9 bases from J, leaving 24 bases between. CDR3 bases: TGTGCCAGCAGTTTGTATATCGCACTAGTCATGGGTGAGCAGTTCTTC. Amino acid sequence: CASSLYIALVMGEQFF.

By share, this clonotype ranks as medium-sized. This sequence joins TRBV11-2 and TRBJ2-5; TRBD1 agrees at 9 bases. CDR1 is SGHAT, CDR2 FQNNGV, per germline. This CDR3 contains 15 residues. The junction had 6 bases not matched to a gene; V was cut back by 3 bases and J by 4 bases. CDR3 residues: CASSFLGQGRETQYF. The DNA for the CDR3 is TGTGCCAGCAGCTTCCTCGGACAGGGGAGAGAGACCCAGTACTTC.

In the case of this clonotype: With a much larger clone just one base away, this may be a read error. The J gene is TRBJ2-3, the V gene TRBV6-1; the D call may be TRBD1 or TRBD2 (7 bases each). The CDR3 runs to 15 residues. The V and J ends lost 8 bases and 6 bases respectively, with 21 bases between them. The germline V gene has CDR1 MNHNS and CDR2 SASEGT. For the CDR3, the DNA is TGTGCCAGCGCCATGAGCCCCCAGGGGGGGGATACGCAGTATTTT. Translation: CASAMSPQGGDTQYF.

The V and J genes are TRBV6-6 and TRBJ2-1; D uncertain. This CDR3 region has 15 residues. In germline, CDR1 is MNHNY, CDR2 SVGAGI (reference sequence). Trimming removed 1 base at V and 2 bases at J, with 9 bases between. CDR3 residues: CASSYLEITYNEQFF. In nucleotides, the CDR3 is TGTGCCAGCAGTTACTTAGAAATAACCTACAATGAGCAGTTCTTC.